These T cell receptor beta chains were read from a single sample in a study of CD8+CD57+ T cells in acquired aplastic anemia. Using its own MiXCR run on the reads, TCRdb lists one record per CDR3 protein. The data show hundreds of thousands of distinct CDR3 sequences, around 68% seen once. Sequenced material: sorted CD4+, CD8+, or CD8+CD57+ T cells (not recorded which) from PBMCs. The origin of the receptors is a human donor in good health, serving as a control. Both conserved end residues are part of each CDR3. D genes are given only for firm matches. Expanded clones are given a class, and other clones once, few, many or no size at all.

j_call v_call d_call clone_size cdr3_nt cdr3_aa
TRBJ2-3 TRBV7-6 NA NA TGTGCCAGCAGCTTAGAGGGGGGGGCCCAGGATACCCAGTATTTT CASSLEGGAQDTQYF
TRBJ1-2 TRBV7-2 TRBD1 many TGTGCCAGCAGCCCGATCCAGGGGGCGGGGGGCTACACCTTC CASSPIQGAGGYTF
TRBJ1-1 TRBV6-1 TRBD1 NA TGTGCCAGCAGTGACTTTCGGGCAGGGGGTCGTACTGAAGCTTTCTTT CASSDFRAGGRTEAFF
TRBJ1-1 TRBV29-1 NA many TGCAGCGTTGTCTCAGGGGTCATGAACACTGAAGCTTTCTTT CSVVSGVMNTEAFF
TRBJ1-6 TRBV20-1 NA NA TGCAGTGCTAGAGTTGGGGGCGCGTATAATTCACCCCTCCACTTT CSARVGGAYNSPLHF
TRBJ2-7 TRBV20-1 NA NA TGCAGTGCTAGAACGGGGCTAGGTTCACACGAGCAGTACTTC CSARTGLGSHEQYF
TRBJ1-3 TRBV12-3/TRBV12-4 NA once TGTGCCAGCAGTCCTACGGACATAACGGGTGGAAACACCATATATTTT CASSPTDITGGNTIYF
TRBJ2-5 TRBV7-2 NA NA TGTGCCAGTACCCCGGGTCGCCCGGGGACCCAGTCCTTC CASTPGRPGTQSF
TRBJ2-1 TRBV3-1 TRBD2 many TGTGCCAGCAGGGGACTAGCGTACGATGAGCAGTTCTTC CASRGLAYDEQFF
TRBJ2-3 TRBV19 NA NA TGTGCCAGTAGTAATCACAACACAGATACGCAGTATTTT CASSNHNTDTQYF
TRBJ2-1 TRBV20-1 NA NA TGCAGTGGTGCACCTCTCGCGGGTGGGCAGTTCTTC CSGAPLAGGQFF